The clone carrying this T cell receptor (beta chain) was detected many times. Time point denoted: longitudinal time-point 2. TCRdb recomputed calls from the 5' RACE reads with MiXCR, one row per CDR3 protein. The table has about 80,000 distinct CDR3 sequences, about 5% seen once. This sample is drawn from a study of neurological immune-mediated disorders. CDR1 is MNHEY, CDR2 SVGAGI, per germline. This CDR3 is built from 14 residues. Trimming left V 6 bases short and J 3 bases short, with 12 bases between. The sequenced sample was PBMCs. The chain links TRBV6-5 to TRBJ1-5; tentatively, D is TRBD1 (6 bases). This TCR was recovered from a woman aged 55-69 years with multiple sclerosis. CDR3 sequence (DNA): TGTGCCAGCAGCATGGACAGCATCAATCAGCCCCAGCATTTT. Protein product: CASSMDSINQPQHF.